Listed here are 30 T cell receptor beta chains from one sample, sequenced in a study of CD8 T cells in acute hepatitis C reinfection. Sample time point: naive CD8 control sorted from an acute-time-point sample. Clones were sequenced by immunoSEQ multiplex PCR, and TCRdb holds only the in-frame ones, with some missing. The table lists about 38,000 clones, approximately 85% of them singletons. Material for sequencing was naive CD8+ T cells from PBMCs. Receptors were obtained from a woman aged 18 to 35 who spontaneously cleared hepatitis C infection.

This rearrangement joins TRBV5-6 to TRBJ2-1; D gene unclear. This CDR3 region has 17 residues. The V gene's germline CDR1 is SGHDT and CDR2 YYEEEE. Trimming stripped 2 bases from V and 4 bases from J, with 19 bases between. The chain's CDR3 is CASSFSLRAVGYNEQFF. CDR3 sequence (DNA): TGTGCCAGCAGCTTTTCCCTCCGGGCGGTGGGATACAATGAGCAGTTCTTC. The full variable domain, in which reference TRBV5-6 and TRBJ2-1 provide the parts outside the CDR3, is DAGVTQSPTHLIKTRGQQVTLRCSPKSGHDTVSWYQQALGQGPQFIFQYYEEEERQRGNFPDRFSGHQFPNYSSELNVNALLLGDSALYLCASSFSLRAVGYNEQFFGPGTRLTVL.

In its sample, this clone was seen once. The V call is TRBV10-3, the J call TRBJ1-6; tentative D call: TRBD1 (5 bases). Germline assignment: CDR1 ENHRY and CDR2 SYGVKD. The CDR3 length is 19 residues. V was trimmed by 4 bases and J by 0 bases, leaving 19 bases between them. CDR3 DNA: TGTGCCATCAGTGCCCTAGGGGAGACCACGAGCTCCTATAATTCACCCCTCCACTTT. It codes for CAISALGETTSSYNSPLHF.

This clone was found a few times. The J gene is TRBJ2-2, the V gene TRBV7-2; 14 bases map to TRBD2. The CDR3 runs to 17 residues. V gave up 1 base and J gave up 6 bases; unmatched junction bases: 4. Germline V gives CDR1 SGHTA, CDR2 FQGNSA. The CDR3 spells CASSLVMTSGRAGELFF. The CDR3 DNA sequence: TGTGCCAGCAGCTTAGTGATGACTAGCGGGAGGGCCGGGGAGCTGTTTTTT.

The gene calls are TRBV6-1 and TRBJ2-7; possible D gene TRBD1, 6 bases. Between the trimmed V and J ends, which lost 4 bases and 2 bases, there was a span of 24 bases. CDR1 is MNHNS and CDR2 is SASEGT in the germline V gene. The CDR3 consists of 18 residues. CDR3 bases: TGTGCCAGCAGTGGTCTCCTCGATGGGGGCCCGGGGCCCTACGAGCAGTACTTC. Its translation: CASSGLLDGGPGPYEQYF.

V usage is TRBV5-4 and J usage is TRBJ2-1; D gene uncertain. The CDR3 is 16 residues long. The V gene lost 1 base and the J gene lost 0 bases, with 11 bases spanning the gap. Germline V gives CDR1 SGHNT, CDR2 YYREEE (reference sequence). CDR3 nucleotide sequence: TGTGCCAGCAGCTTGAATAGCCTAAGCTCCTACAATGAGCAGTTCTTC. This encodes CASSLNSLSSYNEQFF.

This rearrangement joins TRBV30 to TRBJ2-1; 9 nucleotides line up with TRBD1. The CDR3 covers 16 residues. Germline values: CDR1 GTSNPN, CDR2 SVGIG (reference sequence). The V and J ends lost 3 bases and 6 bases, in that order; junction bases with no gene match: 12. The CDR3 loop reads CAWSPRPGQGSNEQFF. The CDR3 DNA follows: TGTGCCTGGAGCCCCCGTCCGGGACAGGGCTCCAATGAGCAGTTCTTC.

This rearrangement joins TRBV6-5 to TRBJ2-7; a weak D match, TRBD2 (6 bases). Deletions cut 11 bases from V and 3 bases from J, with 11 bases between. Germline assignment: CDR1 MNHEY and CDR2 SVGAGI. The CDR3 is 11 residues long. The CDR3, as DNA: TGTGCCCCGCGGGGATTCTACGAGCAGTACTTC. This codes for CAPRGFYEQYF.

The CDR3: CASSEYSGKKKETQYF. The CDR3, as DNA: TGTGCCAGCAGTGAATATTCGGGGAAGAAAAAAGAGACCCAGTACTTC. The genes are TRBV25-1 and TRBJ2-5, with D possibly being TRBD2 (5 bases). The CDR3 runs 16 residues. The germline gives CDR1 MGHDK, CDR2 SYGVNS. Trimming pared 0 bases from V and 3 bases from J, leaving 14 bases between.

This clone turned up a few times. The chain employs TRBV12-5 and TRBJ2-7; weak D call: TRBD2 (6 bases). CDR3 length: 13 residues. V lost 6 bases and J lost 3, with 12 bases in between. Germline values: CDR1 LGHNT, CDR2 FRNRAP. DNA of the CDR3: TGTGCTAGTGGCGACGGGAGTTACTACGAGCAGTACTTC. The encoded protein is CASGDGSYYEQYF.

This sequence joins TRBV27 and TRBJ2-7; 9 nucleotides align to TRBD2. CDR1 and CDR2 (germline): MNHEY, SMNVEV (reference sequence). Unmatched junction bases numbered 11, after V lost 6 bases and J lost 5 bases. The CDR3 runs 15 residues. CDR3 amino acids: CASSGRGLAIHEQYF. CDR3 in DNA: TGTGCCAGCAGCGGGCGAGGACTAGCGATCCACGAGCAGTACTTC.

V gene TRBV7-8 combines with J gene TRBJ1-1; D is unresolved. The CDR3 has 11 residues. V was clipped by 6 bases and J by 3 bases, with 5 bases between them. Per germline, CDR1 SGHVS and CDR2 FQNEAQ. The CDR3 reads CASRQYTEAFF. In DNA form, the CDR3 reads TGTGCCAGCAGACAATACACTGAAGCTTTCTTT.

The chain is built from TRBV7-8 and TRBJ2-3; no reliable D call. V was clipped by 8 bases and J by 10 bases, with 13 bases between them. CDR1 SGHVS and CDR2 FQNEAQ come from the germline V gene. The CDR3 extends over 11 amino acids. The CDR3: CASGSPTPQYF. The CDR3 DNA is TGTGCCAGCGGCAGCCCAACTCCGCAGTATTTT. The full variable domain, with the rest looked up from reference TRBV7-8 and TRBJ2-3, is GAGVSQSPRYKVAKRGQDVALRCDPISGHVSLFWYQQALGQGPEFLTYFQNEAQLDKSGLPSDRFFAERPEGSVSTLKIQRTQQEDSAVYLCASGSPTPQYFGPGTRLTVL.

The rearrangement joins TRBV6-5 to TRBJ2-7, with 7 positions matching TRBD1. V was pared by 2 bases and J by 6 bases, with 4 bases of the junction left unmatched. Looked up from germline, CDR1 is MNHEY and CDR2 is SVGAGI. This CDR3 has 13 amino acids. The CDR3 DNA is TGTGCCAGCAGTTACCTACAGGGGTCCGAGCAGTACTTC. Translation gives CASSYLQGSEQYF.

The V gene is TRBV6-1, the J gene TRBJ2-1, with D possibly being TRBD2 (5 bases). V shed 2 bases and J shed 7 bases, with 18 bases lying between them. This CDR3 is 16 amino acids long. Germline CDR1 is MNHNS and CDR2 is SASEGT. For the CDR3, the DNA is TGTGCCAGCAGTGAATTCGGTTGGGTGGGCGGGAATGAGCAGTTCTTC. Translated: CASSEFGWVGGNEQFF.

The chain is built from TRBV27 and TRBJ1-2; TRBD1 is a possible D gene (6 bases). Germline V gives CDR1 MNHEY, CDR2 SMNVEV (reference sequence). CDR3 length: 14 amino acids. The V end was cut by 9 bases, the J end by 8 bases, with 22 bases between. This chain's CDR3 is CASTKKQGNWGYTF. The CDR3 DNA follows: TGTGCCAGTACTAAAAAACAGGGTAATTGGGGCTACACCTTC.

In DNA form, the CDR3 reads TGTGCCAGCAGCTTGGATTGGGGTCAGCTTGAAAAACTGTTTTTT. This sequence encodes CASSLDWGQLEKLFF. The chain is built from TRBV5-5 and TRBJ1-4, with unresolved D. The CDR3 totals 15 residues. Germline CDR1 reads SGHKS; CDR2 reads YYEKEE (reference sequence). The V and J ends lost 0 bases and 7 bases respectively, with 13 bases between them.

The chain recombines TRBV30 with TRBJ2-1; D is uncertain. Germline V gene lookup returns CDR1 GTSNPN and CDR2 SVGIG (reference sequence). With 2 bases removed from V and 4 bases from J, the gap between germline ends came to 6 bases. The CDR3 loop spans 12 amino acids. CDR3 loop: CAWSLEYNEQFF. CDR3 bases: TGTGCCTGGAGTTTGGAGTACAATGAGCAGTTCTTC.

The chain carries TRBV4-2 and TRBJ1-1; D unclear. The V end was cut by 0 bases, the J end by 3 bases, with 8 bases between. Per germline, CDR1 LGHNA and CDR2 YNFKEQ. There are 14 residues in the CDR3. CDR3 sequence reads: CASSQDRLDTEAFF. In nucleotides, the CDR3 is TGTGCCAGCAGCCAAGATCGATTGGACACTGAAGCTTTCTTT.

The V call is TRBV11-2, the J call TRBJ2-7; weak D call: TRBD2 (6 bases). CDR1 and CDR2 from the germline V gene are SGHAT and FQNNGV. V lost 4 bases, J lost 2 bases, and 15 bases lay in between. There are 15 residues in the CDR3. The CDR3 region has the DNA TGTGCCAGCAGCTCCTCCTGGTCGGGAGCCTACGAGCAGTACTTC. Protein: CASSSSWSGAYEQYF. Full variable domain (rest looked up from reference TRBV11-2 and TRBJ2-7): EAGVAQSPRYKIIEKRQSVAFWCNPISGHATLYWYQQILGQGPKLLIQFQNNGVVDDSQLPKDRFSAERLKGVDSTLKIQPAKLEDSAVYLCASSSSWSGAYEQYFGPGTRLTVT.

V usage is TRBV4-1 and J usage is TRBJ2-7; TRBD1 agrees at 10 bases. V gave up 5 bases and J gave up 2 bases; unmatched junction bases: 9. The germline CDR1 and CDR2 sequences are MGHRA and YSYEKL. CDR3 size: 16 residues. CDR3 sequence: CASSYRRDRGTYEQYF. The CDR3 DNA reads TGCGCCAGCAGCTATAGACGGGACAGGGGTACCTACGAGCAGTACTTC.

The chain joins TRBV13 to TRBJ2-2; 7 nucleotides line up with TRBD1. CDR1 and CDR2 (germline): PRHDT, FYEKMQ (reference sequence). V lost 5 bases, J lost 0 bases, and 6 bases stayed unmatched. This CDR3 has 16 residues. The DNA for the CDR3 is TGTGCCAGCAGCCACAGGGACAGTGCGAACACCGGGGAGCTGTTTTTT. This codes for CASSHRDSANTGELFF. The full variable domain, in which reference TRBV13 and TRBJ2-2 provide the parts outside the CDR3, is AAGVIQSPRHLIKEKRETATLKCYPIPRHDTVYWYQQGPGQDPQFLISFYEKMQSDKGSIPDRFSAQQFSDYHSELNMSSLELGDSALYFCASSHRDSANTGELFFGEGSRLTVL.

This clone has a handful of counts. The chain links TRBV5-1 to TRBJ2-4, with TRBD2 matching over 11 bases. V lost 4 bases, J lost 2 bases, and 2 bases stayed unmatched. The CDR3 consists of 15 residues. Germline values: CDR1 SGHRS, CDR2 YFSETQ. CDR3 in amino acids: CASSTSGRTKNIQYF. CDR3 nucleotide sequence: TGCGCCAGCAGCACTAGCGGGAGAACCAAAAACATTCAGTACTTC.

This rearrangement joins TRBV29-1 to TRBJ2-7, with 11 bases aligning to TRBD2. The CDR3 is made up of 14 amino acids. Germline V gene sequence: CDR1 SQVTM, CDR2 ANQGSEA. V shed 2 bases, J shed 3 bases, and the junction held 3 bases outside the gene matches. Here the CDR3 reads CSVESLAGGYEQYF. The CDR3 DNA reads as TGCAGCGTTGAATCTCTAGCGGGAGGCTACGAGCAGTACTTC.

A note on this clone: A read error may account for a junction end that differs from germline. The chain has TRBV5-4 and TRBJ2-5; no reliable D call. In germline, CDR1 is SGHNT, CDR2 YYREEE (reference sequence). The CDR3 sequence is 11 residues long. CDR3 coding DNA: TGTGCCAGCGGCTTTCAAGAGACCCAGTACTTC. As protein: CASGFQETQYF.

V usage is TRBV23-1 and J usage is TRBJ2-7; TRBD1 matches 9 bases. TRBV23-1 is an ORF; its function is uncertain. The trim removed 4 bases at V and 3 bases at J, leaving 7 bases unmatched. This CDR3 comprises 15 residues. In nucleotides, the CDR3 is TGCGCCAGCAGTCGGGACAGGGCTGAATTCTACGAGCAGTACTTC. Its translation is CASSRDRAEFYEQYF.

The chain has TRBV7-8 and TRBJ1-5; 8 positions agree with TRBD1. V trimming: 5 bases; J trimming: 0 bases; junction bases outside the gene matches: 6. Germline V gene sequence: CDR1 SGHVS, CDR2 FQNEAQ. The CDR3 spans 16 residues. Here the CDR3 reads CASSPGQDFSNQPQHF. The CDR3 bases are TGTGCCAGCAGCCCGGGACAGGACTTTAGCAATCAGCCCCAGCATTTT.

This clone was picked up a small number of times. The chain recombines TRBV12-5 with TRBJ1-2, with 7 bases aligning to TRBD1. There are 13 residues in the CDR3. Germline lookup yields CDR1 LGHNT and CDR2 FRNRAP. CDR3 sequence reads: CAFRAGTDYGYTF. The CDR3 coding sequence is TGTGCCTTCCGCGCCGGGACAGATTATGGCTACACCTTC.

The chain recombines TRBV5-1 with TRBJ2-7; 11 bases fit TRBD1. Germline trimming cut 4 bases from V and 6 bases from J; bases unmatched to any gene: 6. The germline V gene encodes CDR1 SGHRS and CDR2 YFSETQ. The CDR3 has 14 residues. The CDR3 sequence is CASSPGQGAVEQYF. CDR3 DNA sequence: TGCGCCAGCAGCCCTGGACAGGGGGCGGTCGAGCAGTACTTC.

The chain recombines TRBV9 with TRBJ2-1; no clear D. Germline lookup yields CDR1 SGDLS and CDR2 YYNGEE. The CDR3 runs to 17 residues. Trimming pared 0 bases from V and 3 bases from J, leaving 16 bases between. The CDR3 DNA reads as TGTGCCAGCAGCGTAGTAGAGGCAGGAATTGACTACAATGAGCAGTTCTTC. It translates to CASSVVEAGIDYNEQFF.

The gene calls are TRBV5-4 and TRBJ1-2; tentatively, D is TRBD1 (5 bases). Germline V gene sequence: CDR1 SGHNT, CDR2 YYREEE (reference sequence). V dropped 4 bases and J dropped 1 base, with 14 bases sitting between them. CDR3 size: 15 residues. The CDR3 loop is CASSETLGLNYGYTF. The CDR3 nucleotides read TGTGCCAGCAGCGAGACCCTGGGGCTTAACTATGGCTACACCTTC. Variable domain in full (rest from reference TRBV5-4 and TRBJ1-2): ETGVTQSPTHLIKTRGQQVTLRCSSQSGHNTVSWYQQALGQGPQFIFQYYREEENGRGNFPPRFSGLQFPNYSSELNVNALELDDSALYLCASSETLGLNYGYTFGSGTRLTVV.